A single sample is the source of the 18 T cell receptor beta chains below, sequenced in a study of cytomegalovirus exposure and HLA in healthy donors. A multiplex PCR was run with 60 Vbeta primers and 13 Jbeta primers. The protocol was immunoSEQ multiplex PCR, while the TCRdb copy is restricted to in-frame clones and leaves out a portion. Of about 250,000 clones detected, roughly 80% appear once; the ten largest clones hold over 0.3%. The sample comprised PBMCs. The receptors derive from a girl aged 2 to 10 in good health and CMV-seronegative.

The chain employs TRBV5-1 and TRBJ2-3; D gene unclear. The germline V and J ends were trimmed by 2 bases and 0 bases, with 13 bases remaining between them. The length of the CDR3 is 16 residues. CDR1 and CDR2 (germline): SGHRS, YFSETQ. The CDR3 nucleotides read TGCGCCAGCAGCTTACCCGACTCTCAGAGCACAGATACGCAGTATTTT. As protein: CASSLPDSQSTDTQYF.

The chain recombines TRBV5-1 with TRBJ2-7, with 8 positions matching TRBD1. This CDR3 has 18 amino acids. CDR1 SGHRS and CDR2 YFSETQ come from the germline V gene. With 2 bases clipped from V and 3 bases from J, the junction kept 16 bases outside the gene matches. Here the CDR3 DNA reads TGCGCCAGCAGCTTAAAACCATCGGGACAGGCAAGGGTCTACGAGCAGTACTTC. It yields the protein CASSLKPSGQARVYEQYF.

As DNA, the CDR3 is TGTGCCACCAGCAGAGATCACCCGCGGGGAGCGGATACGCAGTATTTT. Translation gives CATSRDHPRGADTQYF. The V gene is TRBV15, the J gene TRBJ2-3; tentatively, D is TRBD2 (6 bases). Looked up from germline, CDR1 is LNHNV and CDR2 is YYDKDF (reference sequence). The CDR3 runs 16 residues. Trimming stripped 0 bases from V and 6 bases from J, with 16 bases between.

V is TRBV6-4 and J is TRBJ1-2; TRBD1 might be the D (6 bases). V dropped 5 bases and J dropped 8 bases, with 15 bases sitting between them. This CDR3 region has 13 residues. Germline V CDR1 and CDR2: MRHNA, SNTAGT. The CDR3 spells CASSRTVDSGYTF. The CDR3 DNA reads TGTGCCAGCAGTCGGACAGTGGATTCCGGCTACACCTTC.

The chain carries TRBV6-6 and TRBJ1-5, with D possibly being TRBD1 (5 bases). Germline lookup yields CDR1 MNHNY and CDR2 SVGAGI (reference sequence). The V end was cut by 6 bases, the J end by 1 base, with 16 bases between. CDR3 length equals 16 residues. DNA of the CDR3: TGTGCCAGCAGCCGTTACAGGACCTGGAGCAATCAGCCCCAGCATTTT. The encoded protein is CASSRYRTWSNQPQHF.

The chain carries TRBV5-1 and TRBJ2-3; TRBD2 agrees at 7 bases. Unmatched junction bases numbered 2, after V lost 4 bases and J lost 0 bases. The CDR3 is made up of 14 amino acids. Germline V gives CDR1 SGHRS, CDR2 YFSETQ. This CDR3 reads CASSGRGSTDTQYF. In nucleotides, the CDR3 is TGCGCCAGCAGCGGGCGGGGGAGCACAGATACGCAGTATTTT.

Comment on this clone: This specimen includes other DNA sequences encoding the same CDR3. V gene TRBV21-1 combines with J gene TRBJ1-5; TRBD1 is taken as the D call from the table, unchecked against the DNA. TRBV21-1 is labeled a pseudogene. The CDR3 extends over 15 amino acids. Here the CDR3 DNA reads TGCGCCAGCAGGGGGAACAGGGCTACTAATCAGCCCCAGCATTTT. Amino acids: CASRGNRATNQPQHF.

The V and J genes are TRBV5-1 and TRBJ1-1; weak D call: TRBD1 (5 bases). Trimming left V 3 bases short and J 5 bases short, with 14 bases between. The CDR3 runs 14 residues. Germline V lookup: CDR1 SGHRS, CDR2 YFSETQ. Here the CDR3 reads CASSSTHGGTEAFF. CDR3 nucleotide sequence: TGCGCCAGCAGCTCCACCCATGGGGGGACTGAAGCTTTCTTT.

The chain links TRBV29-1 to TRBJ2-1, with TRBD2 matching 13 bases. This CDR3 comprises 16 residues. Germline CDR1 is SQVTM and CDR2 is ANQGSEA. V was clipped by 6 bases and J by 0 bases; unmatched bases: 5. The chain's CDR3 is CSVELAGGRSYNEQFF. In nucleotides, the CDR3 is TGCAGCGTCGAACTAGCGGGAGGGCGCTCCTACAATGAGCAGTTCTTC.

V gene TRBV5-1 combines with J gene TRBJ2-7, with D unclear. The V end lost 0 bases, the J end lost 3 bases, and 13 bases lay between the germline ends. Germline assignment: CDR1 SGHRS and CDR2 YFSETQ. This CDR3 is built from 15 residues. The CDR3, as DNA: TGCGCCAGCAGCTTGGCCGATAAACCCGGCTACGAGCAGTACTTC. It is translated as CASSLADKPGYEQYF.

The CDR3 loop is CASSVGRGGPNTQYF. CDR3 DNA sequence: TGTGCCAGCAGCGTAGGACGGGGGGGGCCGAATACGCAGTATTTT. The rearrangement links TRBV9 to TRBJ2-3; 8 nucleotides agree with TRBD2. V gave up 0 bases and J gave up 7 bases; unmatched junction bases: 7. CDR3 length: 15 residues. Germline CDR1 SGDLS, CDR2 YYNGEE.

A single count supports this clone. The chain combines TRBV30 with TRBJ2-7; TRBD1 aligns across 8 bases. The V and J ends lost 0 bases and 6 bases, in that order; junction bases with no gene match: 10. The length of the CDR3 is 15 residues. CDR1 is GTSNPN and CDR2 is SVGIG in the germline V gene (reference sequence). DNA of the CDR3: TGTGCCTGGAGTGTCTATTGGCAGGGGGCAACCGAGCAGTACTTC. Translating it yields CAWSVYWQGATEQYF.

This clone has more than one count but fewer than ten. This chain links TRBV2 with TRBJ1-6; 10 nucleotides line up with TRBD1. The V gene's germline CDR1 is SNHLY and CDR2 FYNNEI. The CDR3 loop spans 14 amino acids. The J segment lost 10 bases and the V segment lost 5 bases, leaving 5 bases of the junction unmatched. The chain's CDR3 is CASSLGQGGSPLHF. Here the CDR3 DNA reads TGTGCCAGCAGTCTAGGACAGGGGGGATCACCCCTCCACTTT.

This clone was seen more than once but under ten times. The chain joins TRBV4-1 to TRBJ2-2, with D possibly matching TRBD1 (5 bases). CDR1 and CDR2 from the germline V gene are MGHRA and YSYEKL. Trimming removed 4 bases at V and 4 bases at J, with 13 bases between. CDR3 length: 15 amino acids. This chain's CDR3 is CASSPRTTFTGELFF. The CDR3, as DNA: TGCGCCAGCAGCCCGAGGACAACTTTCACCGGGGAGCTGTTTTTT.

The genes are TRBV28 and TRBJ2-7; TRBD1 agrees at 7 bases. Trimming at V came to 7 bases and at J to 6 bases, leaving 6 bases not matched to a gene. Germline V gives CDR1 MDHEN, CDR2 SYDVKM. CDR3 length: 12 residues. The DNA for the CDR3 is TGTGCCAGCAACGACAGGGTACGCGAGCAGTACTTC. Its translation is CASNDRVREQYF.

This chain joins TRBV19 and TRBJ2-7; no firm D call. CDR1 and CDR2 (germline): LNHDA, SQIVND (reference sequence). The CDR3 has 14 residues. V was trimmed by 0 bases and J by 4 bases, leaving 10 bases between them. The CDR3 DNA reads TGTGCCAGTAGTATAGAGTCGGGTCGGTACGAGCAGTACTTC. As protein: CASSIESGRYEQYF.

The gene calls are TRBV2 and TRBJ2-1; the match to TRBD1 covers 10 bases. This CDR3 has 15 amino acids. Germline-derived CDR1 and CDR2 are SNHLY and FYNNEI. Trimming removed 5 bases from V and 10 bases from J; junction bases left unmatched: 11. CDR3 residues: CASSYRTGGGKEQFF. In DNA form, the CDR3 reads TGTGCCAGCAGTTACAGGACAGGGGGTGGGAAGGAGCAGTTCTTC. Drawing the rest from reference TRBV2 and TRBJ2-1, the complete variable domain is EPEVTQTPSHQVTQMGQEVILRCVPISNHLYFYWYRQILGQKVEFLVSFYNNEISEKSEIFDDQFSVERPDGSNFTLKIRSTKLEDSAMYFCASSYRTGGGKEQFFGPGTRLTVL.

V and J are TRBV27 and TRBJ2-1; tentatively, D is TRBD1 (5 bases). The CDR3 has 17 amino acids. V was pared by 7 bases and J by 7 bases, with 26 bases between. CDR1 MNHEY and CDR2 SMNVEV come from the germline V gene (reference sequence). Here the CDR3 DNA reads TGTGCCAGCAAGGAGACCCCAGGGAAAACATTGAATAATGAGCAGTTCTTC. Its protein is CASKETPGKTLNNEQFF.